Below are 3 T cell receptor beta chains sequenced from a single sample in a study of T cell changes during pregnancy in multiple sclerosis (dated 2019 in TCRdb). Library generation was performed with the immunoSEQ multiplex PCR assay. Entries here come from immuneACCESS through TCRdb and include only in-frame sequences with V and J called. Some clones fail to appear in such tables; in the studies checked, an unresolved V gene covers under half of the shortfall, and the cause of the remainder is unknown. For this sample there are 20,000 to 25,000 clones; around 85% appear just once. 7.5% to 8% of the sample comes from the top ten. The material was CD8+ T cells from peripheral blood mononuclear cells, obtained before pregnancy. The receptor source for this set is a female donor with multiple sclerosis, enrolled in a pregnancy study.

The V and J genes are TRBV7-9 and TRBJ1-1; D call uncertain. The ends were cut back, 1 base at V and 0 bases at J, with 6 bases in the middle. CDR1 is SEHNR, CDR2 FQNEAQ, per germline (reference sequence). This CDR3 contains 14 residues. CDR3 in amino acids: CASSLGVLNTEAFF. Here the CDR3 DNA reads TGTGCCAGCAGCTTAGGAGTCCTGAACACTGAAGCTTTCTTT.

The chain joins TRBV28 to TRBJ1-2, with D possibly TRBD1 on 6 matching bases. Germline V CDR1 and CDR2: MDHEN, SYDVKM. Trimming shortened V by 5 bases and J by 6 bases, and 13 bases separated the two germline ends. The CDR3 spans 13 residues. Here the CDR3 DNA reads TGTGCCAGCAGTCCGGCAGGGGTAAATGGCTACACCTTC. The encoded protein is CASSPAGVNGYTF.

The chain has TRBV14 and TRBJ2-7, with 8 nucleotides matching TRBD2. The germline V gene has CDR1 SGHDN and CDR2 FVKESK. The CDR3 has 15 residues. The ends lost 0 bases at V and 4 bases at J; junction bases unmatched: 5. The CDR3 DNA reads TGTGCCAGCAGCCAAGATCCGGGAGGGCTATACGAGCAGTACTTC. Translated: CASSQDPGGLYEQYF.